Below, 30 T cell receptor beta chains from the same sample are listed, as sequenced in a study of blood T cells in healthy people across ages. For the second PCR, which ran for roughly 6 to 12 cycles, a sample-barcoded 5' primer and a J-beta primer mix were used. TCRdb fed the 5' RACE reads into MiXCR, producing one record per CDR3 protein. The table lists around 1,600,000 distinct CDR3 sequences, 42% of them singletons. Material: blood. The source of these receptors is a woman in her late teens or twenties in good health.

This clonotype was seen at least ten times. Here the CDR3 DNA reads TGTGCCATCCGAGGGAACACTGAAGCTTTCTTT. It yields the protein CAIRGNTEAFF. The V gene is TRBV10-3, the J gene TRBJ1-1; D ambiguous. The V end was cut by 8 bases, the J end by 1 base, with 5 bases between. The length of the CDR3 is 11 residues. Looked up from germline, CDR1 is ENHRY and CDR2 is SYGVKD.

This clonotype has only a few counts. The V call is TRBV27, the J call TRBJ2-1; 8 nucleotides line up with TRBD2. The CDR3 length is 15 residues. Germline V CDR1 and CDR2: MNHEY, SMNVEV (reference sequence). With V trimmed by 4 bases and J by 8 bases, 10 bases remained unmatched. CDR3 amino acids: CASSSSWRGVDEQFF. Here the CDR3 DNA reads TGTGCCAGCAGTTCCTCCTGGCGGGGGGTTGATGAGCAGTTCTTC.

This clonotype was detected ten times or more. The chain couples TRBV6-2 or TRBV6-3 to TRBJ2-3; D may be TRBD2 (6 bases). The CDR3 has 13 amino acids. Trimming took off 5 bases at V and 4 bases at J, with 10 bases between the two ends. The germline gives CDR1 MNHEY, CDR2 SVGEGT. This CDR3 is CASSPGVPDTQYF. The CDR3, as DNA: TGTGCCAGCAGTCCGGGGGTTCCAGATACGCAGTATTTT.

This chain joins TRBV4-1 and TRBJ2-1; D is unclear. V was trimmed by 3 bases and J by 8 bases, leaving 11 bases between them. Germline V gene sequence: CDR1 MGHRA, CDR2 YSYEKL. This CDR3 spans 13 amino acids. The CDR3 spells CASSQGSPDEQFF. CDR3 coding DNA: TGCGCCAGCAGCCAGGGATCCCCGGATGAGCAGTTCTTC.

The chain has TRBV10-3 and TRBJ1-1, with 9 positions matching TRBD1. V lost 3 bases and J lost 4; bases outside the gene matches: 9. CDR1 is ENHRY and CDR2 is SYGVKD in the germline V gene. CDR3 size: 16 residues. This chain's CDR3 is CAISDTGGGGVTEAFF. CDR3 coding DNA: TGTGCCATCAGTGATACAGGGGGCGGGGGGGTCACTGAAGCTTTCTTT.

This clonotype appeared a few times. This chain joins TRBV4-1 and TRBJ1-1, with 8 bases lining up with TRBD1. CDR1 MGHRA and CDR2 YSYEKL come from the germline V gene. The J segment lost 5 bases and the V segment lost 2 bases, leaving 7 bases of the junction unmatched. The CDR3 length is 15 residues. This CDR3 reads CASSQPGQGGTEAFF. The CDR3 bases are TGCGCCAGCAGCCAACCCGGACAGGGTGGAACTGAAGCTTTCTTT.

The V and J genes are TRBV4-3 and TRBJ2-4; possible D gene TRBD1, 5 bases. The CDR3 loop spans 14 amino acids. Trimming removed 0 bases at V and 6 bases at J, with 9 bases between. Germline CDR1 reads LGHNA; CDR2 reads YSLEER. CDR3 protein: CASSQEWGSNIQYF. The CDR3 DNA reads TGCGCCAGCAGCCAAGAATGGGGCTCAAACATTCAGTACTTC.

The rearrangement links TRBV7-9 to TRBJ2-3; possibly TRBD2 for D (5 bases). CDR3 size: 14 residues. V gave up 6 bases and J gave up 0 bases, with 10 bases separating them. The germline gives CDR1 SEHNR, CDR2 FQNEAQ (reference sequence). The chain's CDR3 is CASRGEGSTDTQYF. In nucleotides, the CDR3 is TGTGCCAGCAGGGGTGAGGGAAGCACAGATACGCAGTATTTT. Full variable domain (rest looked up from reference TRBV7-9 and TRBJ2-3): DTGVSQNPRHKITKRGQNVTFRCDPISEHNRLYWYRQTLGQGPEFLTYFQNEAQLEKSRLLSDRFSAERPKGSFSTLEIQRTEQGDSAMYLCASRGEGSTDTQYFGPGTRLTVL.

This rearrangement joins TRBV20-1 to TRBJ2-6; maybe TRBD2 (5 bases). There are 16 residues in the CDR3. Per germline, CDR1 DFQATT and CDR2 SNEGSKA (reference sequence). The ends were cut back, 6 bases at V and 0 bases at J, with 15 bases in the middle. The CDR3 here is CSAPGGLHSGANVLTF. CDR3 coding DNA: TGCAGTGCCCCCGGCGGACTTCACTCTGGGGCCAACGTCCTGACTTTC.

This clonotype was counted a few times. This CDR3 reads CASSSIPGTSYNEQFF. CDR3 nucleotide sequence: TGCGCCAGCAGCTCGATCCCCGGGACATCATACAATGAGCAGTTCTTC. The chain uses TRBV5-1 and TRBJ2-1; D is possibly TRBD1 (6 bases). The CDR3 spans 16 residues. Germline V gives CDR1 SGHRS, CDR2 YFSETQ. The V end lost 3 bases, the J end lost 4 bases, and 17 bases lay between the germline ends.

This clonotype was counted a few times. V and J are TRBV28 and TRBJ2-5; D perhaps matches TRBD2 (6 bases). Germline CDR1 MDHEN, CDR2 SYDVKM. The CDR3 length is 15 residues. V dropped 2 bases and J dropped 5 bases, with 15 bases sitting between them. The CDR3 coding sequence is TGTGCCAGCAGTTTAGTCCGGGAGCATTATGAGACCCAGTACTTC. This codes for CASSLVREHYETQYF.

This clonotype was counted once. V usage is TRBV4-3 and J usage is TRBJ1-6; 7 positions match TRBD1. CDR1 LGHNA and CDR2 YSLEER come from the germline V gene. This CDR3 comprises 16 residues. J lost 6 bases, V lost 4 bases, and 9 bases had no gene match. This chain's CDR3 is CASSPNNRGPNSPLHF. The CDR3 nucleotides are TGCGCCAGCAGCCCCAACAACAGGGGCCCTAATTCACCCCTCCACTTT.

The DNA for the CDR3 is TGTGCCAGCAGCGAGACAGGGGGGACTGAAAAACTGTTTTTT. This sequence encodes CASSETGGTEKLFF. V is TRBV7-9 and J is TRBJ1-4; TRBD1 matches at 9 bases. CDR3 length: 14 residues. The germline V gene has CDR1 SEHNR and CDR2 FQNEAQ (reference sequence). Germline trimming cut 5 bases from V and 7 bases from J; bases unmatched to any gene: 5.

The V gene is TRBV9, the J gene TRBJ2-3, with a weak D call TRBD2 (6 bases). There are 15 residues in the CDR3. Germline lookup yields CDR1 SGDLS and CDR2 YYNGEE. Trimming took off 3 bases at V and 3 bases at J, with 14 bases between the two ends. The CDR3, as DNA: TGTGCCAGCAGCGGGCAGGGAGGATGGACAGATACGCAGTATTTT. Residues: CASSGQGGWTDTQYF.

The rearrangement links TRBV5-1 to TRBJ2-7; TRBD1 might be the D (6 bases). This CDR3 has 16 amino acids. Germline CDR1 reads SGHRS; CDR2 reads YFSETQ. V dropped 2 bases and J dropped 0 bases, with 15 bases sitting between them. The CDR3 DNA sequence: TGCGCCAGCAGCTTCACAGGGCCCTCGAGCTCCTACGAGCAGTACTTC. Its protein product is CASSFTGPSSSYEQYF.

CDR3: CASSLESFRDTQYF. For the CDR3, the DNA is TGTGCCAGCAGTTTAGAATCATTTCGAGATACGCAGTATTTT. The chain uses TRBV12-3 or TRBV12-4 and TRBJ2-3; D remains unclear. The CDR3 has 14 residues. Between the trimmed V and J ends, which lost 1 base and 5 bases, there was a span of 10 bases.

In this sample, this clonotype turned up a few times. This chain connects TRBV9 to TRBJ1-2; D is uncertain. The CDR3 loop spans 15 amino acids. V lost 0 bases and J 2 bases, leaving 11 bases between the germline ends. CDR1 is SGDLS and CDR2 is YYNGEE in the germline V gene. The CDR3 DNA follows: TGTGCCAGCAGCGTAGCAAGGTCGGGGAACTATGGCTACACCTTC. This translates into CASSVARSGNYGYTF.

This clonotype was seen only a few times. The V call is TRBV27, the J call TRBJ1-2; no definite D call. The length of the CDR3 is 13 residues. V lost 3 bases and J 3 bases, leaving 8 bases between the germline ends. Germline CDR1 and CDR2: MNHEY and SMNVEV (reference sequence). This chain's CDR3 is CASSLGLDYGYTF. Written as DNA, the CDR3 is TGTGCCAGCAGTTTGGGTCTGGACTATGGCTACACCTTC.

This clonotype has more than one count but fewer than ten. The chain has TRBV14 and TRBJ2-2; 7 nucleotides agree with TRBD1. V gave up 0 bases and J gave up 7 bases; unmatched junction bases: 2. CDR3 length: 14 residues. CDR1 is SGHDN and CDR2 is FVKESK in the germline V gene. The CDR3 bases are TGTGCCAGCAGCCAAGACGACAGGGTCGGGGAGCTGTTTTTT. It is translated as CASSQDDRVGELFF. The whole variable domain, filled in from reference TRBV14 and TRBJ2-2, reads EAGVTQFPSHSVIEKGQTVTLRCDPISGHDNLYWYRRVMGKEIKFLLHFVKESKQDESGMPNNRFLAERTGGTYSTLKVQPAELEDSGVYFCASSQDDRVGELFFGEGSRLTVL.

The J gene is TRBJ2-7, the V gene TRBV24-1, with a weak D call TRBD1 (6 bases). Germline lookup yields CDR1 KGHDR and CDR2 SFDVKD. V was shortened by 3 bases and J by 5 bases, with 16 bases between the two germline ends. The CDR3 is made up of 15 amino acids. The CDR3 region has the DNA TGTGCCACCAGTGATCCGGGCAACAGGGACAACGAGCAGTACTTC. Residues: CATSDPGNRDNEQYF.

The table lists this clonotype with many counts. This chain links TRBV20-1 with TRBJ2-7; 11 bases align to TRBD2. The V segment lost 1 base and the J segment 3 bases; nucleotides outside the gene matches: 2. In germline, CDR1 is DFQATT, CDR2 SNEGSKA (reference sequence). CDR3 length equals 14 residues. Written as DNA, the CDR3 is TGCAGTGCTAGAGTAGCGGGAGGGTACTACGAGCAGTACTTC. This gives the protein CSARVAGGYYEQYF.

This chain links TRBV5-1 with TRBJ2-1, with 8 bases that match TRBD2. This CDR3 has 17 residues. Trimming took 5 bases from V and 5 from J; bases not matched to a gene: 15. Per the germline V gene, CDR1 is SGHRS and CDR2 is YFSETQ. In nucleotides, the CDR3 is TGCGCCAGCAGTCCCCGTTCCCCCGGGACTAGTCACAATGAGCAGTTCTTC. This encodes CASSPRSPGTSHNEQFF. The whole variable domain, filled in from reference TRBV5-1 and TRBJ2-1, reads KAGVTQTPRYLIKTRGQQVTLSCSPISGHRSVSWYQQTPGQGLQFLFEYFSETQRNKGNFPGRFSGRQFSNSRSEMNVSTLELGDSALYLCASSPRSPGTSHNEQFFGPGTRLTVL.

This chain connects TRBV7-2 to TRBJ2-4; unclear D gene. The last part of the DNA fits TRBJ2-7 better; the J call may be wrong. Germline loops: CDR1 SGHTA, CDR2 FQGNSA. CDR3 length: 15 residues. The CDR3 protein is CASSSPSLRRYEQYF. Here the CDR3 DNA reads TGTGCCAGCAGCTCCCCATCCCTTAGGCGCTACGAGCAGTACTTC.

The chain carries TRBV9 and TRBJ2-5, with 9 bases aligning to TRBD2. Germline CDR1 and CDR2: SGDLS and YYNGEE. Germline trimming cut 4 bases from V and 1 base from J; bases unmatched to any gene: 5. The CDR3 contains 15 residues. The CDR3 spells CASSRLAGFQETQYF. The DNA of the CDR3 is TGTGCCAGCAGCAGGCTAGCGGGATTCCAAGAGACCCAGTACTTC. The variable domain in full, with the rest retrieved from reference TRBV9 and TRBJ2-5, is DSGVTQTPKHLITATGQRVTLRCSPRSGDLSVYWYQQSLDQGLQFLIQYYNGEERAKGNILERFSAQQFPDLHSELNLSSLELGDSALYFCASSRLAGFQETQYFGPGTRLLVL.

The chain recombines TRBV6-5 with TRBJ2-5, with TRBD1 matching over 9 bases. This CDR3 has 14 amino acids. With V trimmed by 5 bases and J by 11 bases, 12 bases remained unmatched. From germline, CDR1 is MNHEY and CDR2 SVGAGI. CDR3 sequence reads: CASSGTGRYNEQYF. CDR3 nucleotides: TGTGCCAGCAGTGGGACAGGGAGATACAATGAGCAGTACTTC.

The table lists this clonotype with a few counts. CDR3 region: CASSHGTGGVYRYEQYF. The CDR3, as DNA: TGTGCCAGCAGTCATGGGACAGGGGGCGTATACCGCTACGAGCAGTACTTC. V usage is TRBV12-3 or TRBV12-4 and J usage is TRBJ2-7; 12 bases are shared with TRBD1. The CDR3 extends over 17 amino acids. V shed 5 bases and J 3 bases; nucleotides not matched to a gene: 11.

The table lists this clonotype with a few counts. This chain connects TRBV20-1 to TRBJ1-5; 7 bases match TRBD1. Germline V gives CDR1 DFQATT, CDR2 SNEGSKA (reference sequence). The J segment lost 1 base and the V segment lost 4 bases, leaving 10 bases of the junction unmatched. The CDR3 has 16 amino acids. The CDR3 DNA follows: TGCAGTGCTAACCACGGCGGACAGGAGAGCAATCAGCCCCAGCATTTT. This sequence encodes CSANHGGQESNQPQHF.

Points on this clonotype: A junction boundary mismatches the germline segment, possibly from a read error. V is TRBV4-3 and J is TRBJ2-5; TRBD2 might be the D (5 bases). The CDR3 loop spans 14 amino acids. The V gene's germline CDR1 is LGHNA and CDR2 YSLEER. DNA of the CDR3: TGCACCAGCAGCCAAGGACTGGGAAGGGAGACCCAGTACTTC. Residues: CTSSQGLGRETQYF.

This chain links TRBV4-3 with TRBJ1-3; D is undetermined. Germline CDR1 reads LGHNA; CDR2 reads YSLEER. The CDR3 contains 15 residues. V was clipped by 1 base and J by 2 bases, with 9 bases between them. CDR3 region: CASSQVSYAGNTIYF. The CDR3 DNA is TGCGCCAGCAGCCAAGTTTCTTATGCTGGAAACACCATATATTTT.

V is TRBV5-5 and J is TRBJ1-2; possible D gene TRBD1, 6 bases. Trimming took off 0 bases at V and 5 bases at J, with 20 bases between the two ends. The length of the CDR3 is 17 residues. In germline, CDR1 is SGHKS, CDR2 YYEKEE (reference sequence). The CDR3 loop is CASSLGPGANQLYGYTF. The CDR3 region has the DNA TGTGCCAGCAGCTTGGGGCCGGGGGCAAATCAACTTTATGGCTACACCTTC.